The 10 T cell receptor beta chains below all came from one sample that was sequenced in a study of blood T cell repertoires in COVID-19. Here immunoSEQ multiplex PCR was the method, and the copy in TCRdb shows in-frame clones only, minus some. The table includes some 380,000 clones, approximately 89% detected once. The sequencing input was PBMCs or T cells enriched from blood (not recorded which). The source of these receptors is a man aged 30 to 45 who had recovered from COVID-19.

V usage is TRBV30 and J usage is TRBJ2-3; D may be TRBD1 (5 bases). CDR1 and CDR2 from the germline V gene are GTSNPN and SVGIG (reference sequence). The CDR3 totals 11 residues. The germline V and J ends were trimmed by 5 bases and 5 bases, with 8 bases remaining between them. Here the CDR3 reads CAWDDRDTQYF. CDR3 coding DNA: TGTGCCTGGGACGACAGAGATACGCAGTATTTT.

This clone was detected a few times. The V call is TRBV30, the J call TRBJ1-4; D is possibly TRBD1 (6 bases). Between the trimmed V and J ends, which lost 0 bases and 0 bases, there was a span of 11 bases. The germline V gene encodes CDR1 GTSNPN and CDR2 SVGIG (reference sequence). CDR3 length: 16 residues. The CDR3 loop reads CAWSVLDSTTNEKLFF. DNA for the CDR3: TGTGCCTGGAGTGTACTGGACAGCACAACTAATGAAAAACTGTTTTTT.

This clone occurred a few times. The CDR3 sequence: CASSPGTEYEQYF. For the CDR3, the DNA is TGTGCCAGCAGCCCTGGGACAGAGTACGAGCAGTACTTC. The chain recombines TRBV5-6 with TRBJ2-7; 7 bases line up with TRBD1. The CDR3 has 13 amino acids. V trimming: 4 bases; J trimming: 4 bases; junction bases outside the gene matches: 5. CDR1 and CDR2 (germline): SGHDT, YYEEEE.

V and J are TRBV2 and TRBJ2-2; D not resolved. Looked up from germline, CDR1 is SNHLY and CDR2 is FYNNEI. The ends were cut back, 7 bases at V and 2 bases at J, with 8 bases in the middle. CDR3 length: 13 amino acids. CDR3 protein: CASTSLNTGELFF. CDR3 in DNA: TGTGCCAGCACCTCCCTTAACACCGGGGAGCTGTTTTTT.

The genes are TRBV6-5 and TRBJ2-7; possible D gene TRBD1, 6 bases. CDR1 is MNHEY, CDR2 SVGAGI, per germline. V was clipped by 6 bases and J by 2 bases, with 14 bases between them. The CDR3 loop spans 14 amino acids. CDR3 in amino acids: CASSPDSLAYEQYF. The DNA of the CDR3 is TGTGCCAGCAGCCCGGACAGCCTGGCCTACGAGCAGTACTTC.

The chain has TRBV12-3 or TRBV12-4 and TRBJ2-7, with a possible D match to TRBD2 (6 bases). The CDR3 contains 13 residues. Trimming cost V 1 base and J 6 bases, with 10 bases left between them. As DNA, the CDR3 is TGTGCCAGCAGTTTAGGTTGGCGGGGCGAGCAGTACTTC. Its protein product is CASSLGWRGEQYF.

This clone was found once. The V gene is TRBV5-1, the J gene TRBJ1-1, with TRBD1 as a possible D gene (5 bases). Germline assignment: CDR1 SGHRS and CDR2 YFSETQ. Between the trimmed V and J ends, which lost 0 bases and 2 bases, there was a span of 14 bases. The CDR3 is made up of 16 amino acids. CDR3 loop: CASSLADSRRNTEAFF. In DNA form, the CDR3 reads TGCGCCAGCAGCTTGGCCGACAGCCGACGTAACACTGAAGCTTTCTTT.

About this clone: This same CDR3 is encoded by further DNA sequences in the sample. The chain combines TRBV30 with TRBJ1-6; tentative D call: TRBD1 (5 bases). The CDR3 is 14 residues long. V lost 0 bases and J 7 bases, leaving 10 bases between the germline ends. CDR1 GTSNPN and CDR2 SVGIG come from the germline V gene (reference sequence). The CDR3 spells CAWSVRQGNSPLHF. As DNA, the CDR3 is TGTGCCTGGAGTGTACGCCAGGGAAATTCACCCCTCCACTTT. Drawing the rest from reference TRBV30 and TRBJ1-6, the complete variable domain is SQTIHQWPATLVQPVGSPLSLECTVEGTSNPNLYWYRQAAGRGLQLLFYSVGIGQISSEVPQNLSASRPQDRQFILSSKKLLLSDSGFYLCAWSVRQGNSPLHFGNGTRLTVT.

J is TRBJ1-1 and V is TRBV3-1 (or the pseudogene TRBV3-2); 8 nucleotides match TRBD1. The length of the CDR3 is 12 residues. The germline CDR1 and CDR2 sequences are LGHDT and YNNKEL (reference sequence). V dropped 4 bases and J dropped 8; count of bases not matched to a gene: 3. The CDR3 is CASSLPGGEAFF. Here the CDR3 DNA reads TGTGCCAGCAGCCTCCCAGGGGGCGAAGCTTTCTTT.

The V gene is TRBV10-1, the J gene TRBJ1-1, with a weak D call TRBD1 (5 bases). The V end lost 4 bases, the J end lost 5 bases, and 14 bases lay between the germline ends. In germline, CDR1 is WNHNN, CDR2 SYGVQD (reference sequence). This CDR3 comprises 14 residues. CDR3 bases: TGCGCCAGCAGTGCGGGAGGGGTTATGACTGAAGCTTTCTTT. Translating it yields CASSAGGVMTEAFF.